This T cell receptor beta chain was identified in a study of cytotoxic CD8 clonotypes in ibrutinib-treated CLL. The wider study: IGHV unmutated roughly 18; relapsed/refractory 11; treatment-naive about 14.

The CDR3 is 14 amino acids. The ends lost 6 bases at V and 5 bases at J; junction bases unmatched: 6. Germline values: CDR1 LGHNA, CDR2 YNFKEQ. Deep sequencing aimed at 1 in 200,000 to 1 in 1 million T cells' resolution. Libraries were prepared by immunoSEQ multiplex PCR; TCRdb keeps only in-frame clonotypes and omits some of them. The table shows roughly 51,000 clones, with around half occurring only once. The study's findings and limits: Once treatment began, public clonotypes, which were uncommon, contracted or stayed stable. Clonality rose at ibrutinib response, held steady in sustained remission, and fell toward baseline at progression.

In the case of this clone: The antigen remains unidentified.

The sequencing used PBMCs, collected after 12 months of ibrutinib treatment. This clonotype was obtained from a human donor with chronic lymphocytic leukemia. This chain joins TRBV4-2 and TRBJ2-5, with TRBD2 matching over 10 bases. CDR3 bases: TGTGCCAGCAGACCCGGGACTAGCGATGAGACCCAGTACTTC. Residues: CASRPGTSDETQYF.